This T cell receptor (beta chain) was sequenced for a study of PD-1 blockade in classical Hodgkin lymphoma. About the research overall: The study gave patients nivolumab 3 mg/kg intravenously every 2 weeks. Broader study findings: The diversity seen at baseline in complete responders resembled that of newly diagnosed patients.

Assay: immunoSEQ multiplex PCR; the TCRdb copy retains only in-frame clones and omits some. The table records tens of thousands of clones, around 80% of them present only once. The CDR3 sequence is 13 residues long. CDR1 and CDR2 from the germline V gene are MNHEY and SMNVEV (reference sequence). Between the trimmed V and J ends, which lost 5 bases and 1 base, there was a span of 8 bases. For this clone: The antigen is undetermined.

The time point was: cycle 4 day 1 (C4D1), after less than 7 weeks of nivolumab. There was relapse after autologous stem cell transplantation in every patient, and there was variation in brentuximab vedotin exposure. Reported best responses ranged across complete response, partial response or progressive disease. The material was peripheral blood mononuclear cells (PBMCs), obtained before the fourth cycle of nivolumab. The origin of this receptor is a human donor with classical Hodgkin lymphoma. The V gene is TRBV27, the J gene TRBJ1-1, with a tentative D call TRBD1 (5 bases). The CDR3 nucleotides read TGTGCCAGCAGTCCCAGGGAGAACACTGAAGCTTTCTTT. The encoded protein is CASSPRENTEAFF.